This TCR beta chain appears in the sequencing data of a study of blood T cells in healthy people across ages. The CDR3 extends over 15 amino acids. The V gene lost 4 bases and the J gene lost 0 bases, with 11 bases spanning the gap. Germline V CDR1 and CDR2: LNHDA, SQIVND (reference sequence). A second PCR of 7 to 11 cycles used a sample-barcoded 5' primer and a J-beta primer mix. MiXCR, run by TCRdb on the 5' RACE reads, gives a single entry per CDR3 protein. The sample has about a million distinct CDR3 sequences; roughly 43% are singletons. Sequencing input: blood. The V and J genes are TRBV19 and TRBJ2-3; a weak D match, TRBD1 (5 bases). This clonotype was sampled from a man in his thirties or forties in good health. CDR3 in amino acids: CASSNPGQSTDTQYF. For the CDR3, the DNA is TGTGCCAGTAGTAATCCAGGGCAGAGCACAGATACGCAGTATTTT.